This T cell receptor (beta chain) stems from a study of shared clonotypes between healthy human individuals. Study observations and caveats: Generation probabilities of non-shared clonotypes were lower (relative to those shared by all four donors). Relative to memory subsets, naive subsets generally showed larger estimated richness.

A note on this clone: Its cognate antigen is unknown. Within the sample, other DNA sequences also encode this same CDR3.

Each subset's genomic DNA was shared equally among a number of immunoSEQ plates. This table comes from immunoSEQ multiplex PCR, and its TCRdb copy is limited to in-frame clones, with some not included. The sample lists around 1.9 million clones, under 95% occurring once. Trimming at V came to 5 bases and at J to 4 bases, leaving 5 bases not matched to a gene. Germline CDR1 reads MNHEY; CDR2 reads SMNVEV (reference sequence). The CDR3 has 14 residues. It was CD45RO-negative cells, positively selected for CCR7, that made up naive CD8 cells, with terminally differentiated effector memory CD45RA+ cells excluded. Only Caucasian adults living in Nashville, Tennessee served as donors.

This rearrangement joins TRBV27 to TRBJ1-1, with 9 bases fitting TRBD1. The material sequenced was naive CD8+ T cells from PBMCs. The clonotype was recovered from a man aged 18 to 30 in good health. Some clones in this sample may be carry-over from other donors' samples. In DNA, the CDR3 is TGTGCCAGCAGTCCACAGGGGGCCGGCACTGAAGCTTTCTTT. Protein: CASSPQGAGTEAFF.